This TCR beta chain appears in the sequencing data of a study of Ad26.COV2.S vaccination and SARS-CoV-2 variants. Study as a whole: Recipients of Ad26.COV2.S got it intramuscularly, once or twice 56 days apart.

Treatment indicated: around 19 received Ad26.COV2.S at low or high dose, single or two shots; about 5 received placebo; per-sample allocation not given. Sampling occurred on day 63 after the first vaccine or placebo injection. An Ad26 vector that expressed Wuhan-strain SARS-CoV-2 spike constituted the vaccine. This CDR3 spans 14 amino acids. J gave up 2 bases and V 6 bases, and 4 bases lay outside the gene matches. CDR1 is MNHEY, CDR2 SVGAGI, per germline. This clone was picked up one time. TCRdb's table, derived via immunoSEQ multiplex PCR, lists solely in-frame clones and lacks some. The top ten hold approximately 3.3% of the sample, which has about 280,000 clones, around 87% seen once.

The source is a person aged 18-65 years who received the Ad26.COV2.S COVID-19 vaccine or a placebo. The rearrangement joins TRBV6-5 to TRBJ2-7; TRBD1 agrees at 10 bases. Sequencing used peripheral blood, obtained in a trial of Ad26.COV2.S vaccine versus placebo. CDR3 protein: CASRYGTGAYEQYF. CDR3 nucleotide sequence: TGTGCCAGCAGGTACGGGACAGGGGCCTACGAGCAGTACTTC.